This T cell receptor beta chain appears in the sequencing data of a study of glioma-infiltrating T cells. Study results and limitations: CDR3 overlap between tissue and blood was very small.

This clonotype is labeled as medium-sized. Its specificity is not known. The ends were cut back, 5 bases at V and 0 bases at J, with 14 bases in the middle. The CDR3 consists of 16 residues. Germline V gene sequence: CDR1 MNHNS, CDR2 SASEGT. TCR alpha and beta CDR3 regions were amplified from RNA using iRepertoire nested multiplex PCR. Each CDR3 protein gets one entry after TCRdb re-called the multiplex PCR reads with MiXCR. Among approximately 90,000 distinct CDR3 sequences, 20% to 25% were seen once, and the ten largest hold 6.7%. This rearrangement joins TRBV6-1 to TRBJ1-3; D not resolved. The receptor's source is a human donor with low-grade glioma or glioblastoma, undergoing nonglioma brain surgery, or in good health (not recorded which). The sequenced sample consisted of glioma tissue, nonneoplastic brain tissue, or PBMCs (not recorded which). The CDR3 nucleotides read TGTGCCAGCAGTTATACCCAGTCCAACTCTGGAAACACCATATATTTT. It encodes CASSYTQSNSGNTIYF.